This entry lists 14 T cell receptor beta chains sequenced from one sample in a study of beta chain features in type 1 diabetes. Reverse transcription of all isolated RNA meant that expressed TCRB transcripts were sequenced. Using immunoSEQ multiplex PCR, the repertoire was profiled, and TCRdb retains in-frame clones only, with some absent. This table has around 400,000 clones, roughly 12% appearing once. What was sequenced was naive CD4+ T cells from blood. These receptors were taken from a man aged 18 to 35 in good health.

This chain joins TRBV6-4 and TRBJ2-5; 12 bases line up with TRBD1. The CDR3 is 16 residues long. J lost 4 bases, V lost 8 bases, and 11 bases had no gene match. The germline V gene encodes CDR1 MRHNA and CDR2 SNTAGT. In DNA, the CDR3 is TGTGCCAGCCCCGGGACAGGGGGCTTCGGGGGAGAGACCCAGTACTTC. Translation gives CASPGTGGFGGETQYF.

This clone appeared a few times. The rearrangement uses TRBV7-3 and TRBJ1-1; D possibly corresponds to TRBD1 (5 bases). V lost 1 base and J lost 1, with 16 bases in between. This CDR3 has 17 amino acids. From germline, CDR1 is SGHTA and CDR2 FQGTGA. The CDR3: CASSLRAGGIANTEAFF. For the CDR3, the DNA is TGTGCCAGCAGCTTAAGAGCGGGGGGAATAGCGAACACTGAAGCTTTCTTT. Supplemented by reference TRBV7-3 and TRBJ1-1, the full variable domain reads GAGVSQTPSNKVTEKGKYVELRCDPISGHTALYWYRQSLGQGPEFLIYFQGTGAADDSGLPNDRFFAVRPEGSVSTLKIQRTERGDSAVYLCASSLRAGGIANTEAFFGQGTRLTVV.

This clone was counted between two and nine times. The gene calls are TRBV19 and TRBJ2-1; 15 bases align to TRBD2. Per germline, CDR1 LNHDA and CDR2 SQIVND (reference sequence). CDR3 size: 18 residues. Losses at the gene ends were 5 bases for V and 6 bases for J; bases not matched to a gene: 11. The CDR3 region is CASSPAGLAGGPFNEQFF. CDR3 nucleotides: TGTGCCAGTAGTCCGGCCGGACTAGCGGGGGGGCCTTTCAATGAGCAGTTCTTC.

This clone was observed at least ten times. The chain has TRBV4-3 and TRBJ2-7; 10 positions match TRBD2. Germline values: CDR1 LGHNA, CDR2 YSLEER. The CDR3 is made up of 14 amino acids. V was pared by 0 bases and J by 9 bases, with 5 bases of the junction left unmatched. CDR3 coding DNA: TGCGCCAGCAGCCAAGATACTAGCGGGACCCCGCAGTACTTC. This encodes CASSQDTSGTPQYF.

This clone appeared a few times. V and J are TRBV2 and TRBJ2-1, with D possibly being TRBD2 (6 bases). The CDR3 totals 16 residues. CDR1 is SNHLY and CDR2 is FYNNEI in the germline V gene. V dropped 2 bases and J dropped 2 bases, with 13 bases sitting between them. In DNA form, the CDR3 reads TGTGCCAGCAGTGAATTTAGCGGTGGTACCTACAATGAGCAGTTCTTC. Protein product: CASSEFSGGTYNEQFF. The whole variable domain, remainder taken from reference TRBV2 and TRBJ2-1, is EPEVTQTPSHQVTQMGQEVILRCVPISNHLYFYWYRQILGQKVEFLVSFYNNEISEKSEIFDDQFSVERPDGSNFTLKIRSTKLEDSAMYFCASSEFSGGTYNEQFFGPGTRLTVL.

The CDR3 coding sequence is TGTGCCAGCAGCTTAGGTCTCGTTCTAGCGGGAGATAATGAGCAGTTCTTC. It translates to CASSLGLVLAGDNEQFF. The chain carries TRBV7-9 and TRBJ2-1; 10 bases match TRBD2. CDR3 length: 17 amino acids. V gave up 1 base and J gave up 7 bases; unmatched junction bases: 10. Germline V CDR1 and CDR2: SEHNR, FQNEAQ (reference sequence).

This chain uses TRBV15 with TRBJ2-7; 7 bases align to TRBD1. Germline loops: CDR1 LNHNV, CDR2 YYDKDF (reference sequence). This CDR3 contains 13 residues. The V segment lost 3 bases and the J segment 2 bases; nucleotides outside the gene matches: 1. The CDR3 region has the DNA TGTGCCACCAGCAGGGGACAGACCTACGAGCAGTACTTC. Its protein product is CATSRGQTYEQYF.

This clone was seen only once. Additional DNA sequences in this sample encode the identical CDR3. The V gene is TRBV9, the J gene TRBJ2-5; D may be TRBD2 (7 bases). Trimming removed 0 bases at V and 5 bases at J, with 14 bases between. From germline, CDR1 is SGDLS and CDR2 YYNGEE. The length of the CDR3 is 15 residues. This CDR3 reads CASSVGAGAGETQYF. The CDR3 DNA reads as TGTGCCAGCAGCGTAGGTGCGGGGGCGGGGGAGACCCAGTACTTC. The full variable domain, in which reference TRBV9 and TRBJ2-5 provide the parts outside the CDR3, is DSGVTQTPKHLITATGQRVTLRCSPRSGDLSVYWYQQSLDQGLQFLIQYYNGEERAKGNILERFSAQQFPDLHSELNLSSLELGDSALYFCASSVGAGAGETQYFGPGTRLLVL.

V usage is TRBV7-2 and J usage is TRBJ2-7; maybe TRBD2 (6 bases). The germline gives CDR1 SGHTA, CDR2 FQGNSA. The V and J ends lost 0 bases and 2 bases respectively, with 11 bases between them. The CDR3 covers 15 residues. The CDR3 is CASSLAGLPTYEQYF. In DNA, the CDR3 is TGTGCCAGCAGCTTAGCGGGACTCCCCACCTACGAGCAGTACTTC.

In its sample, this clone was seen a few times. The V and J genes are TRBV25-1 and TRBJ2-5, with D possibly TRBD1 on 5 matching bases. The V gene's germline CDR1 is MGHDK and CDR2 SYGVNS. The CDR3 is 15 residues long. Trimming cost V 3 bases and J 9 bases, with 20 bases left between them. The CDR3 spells CASSDRWGLSVAQYF. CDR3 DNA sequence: TGTGCCAGCAGTGATCGGTGGGGCCTCTCGGTGGCCCAGTACTTC. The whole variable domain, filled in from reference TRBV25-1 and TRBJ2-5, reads EADIYQTPRYLVIGTGKKITLECSQTMGHDKMYWYQQDPGMELHLIHYSYGVNSTEKGDLSSESTVSRIRTEHFPLTLESARPSHTSQYLCASSDRWGLSVAQYFGPGTRLLVL.

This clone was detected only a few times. The CDR3: CASSPLGGGQPQHF. CDR3 in DNA: TGTGCCAGCTCACCGTTAGGGGGCGGACAGCCCCAGCATTTT. The rearrangement joins TRBV18 to TRBJ1-5, with TRBD1 matching 7 bases. This CDR3 region has 14 residues. The V gene's germline CDR1 is KGHSH and CDR2 LQKENI. The V gene end was trimmed by 3 bases and the J gene end by 7 bases; junction bases not matched to a gene: 6.

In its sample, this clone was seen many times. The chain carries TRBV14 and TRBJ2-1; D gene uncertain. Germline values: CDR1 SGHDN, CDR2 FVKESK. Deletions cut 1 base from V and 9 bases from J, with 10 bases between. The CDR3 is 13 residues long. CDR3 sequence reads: CASSQAIRREQFF. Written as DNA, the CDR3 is TGTGCCAGCAGCCAAGCTATCCGTCGTGAGCAGTTCTTC.

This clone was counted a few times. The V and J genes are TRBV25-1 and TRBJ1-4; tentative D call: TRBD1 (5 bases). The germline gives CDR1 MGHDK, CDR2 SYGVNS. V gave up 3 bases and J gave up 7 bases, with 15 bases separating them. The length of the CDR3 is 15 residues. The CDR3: CASSDYRGGSEKLFF. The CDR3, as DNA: TGTGCCAGCAGTGATTATAGGGGCGGGAGTGAAAAACTGTTTTTT.

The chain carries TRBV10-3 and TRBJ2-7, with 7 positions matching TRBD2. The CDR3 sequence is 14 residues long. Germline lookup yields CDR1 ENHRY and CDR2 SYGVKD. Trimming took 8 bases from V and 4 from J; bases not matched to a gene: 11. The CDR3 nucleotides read TGTGCCATCTGCCGTTACGGCGGGAGTTACGAGCAGTACTTC. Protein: CAICRYGGSYEQYF.